The rows below give T cell receptor beta chains drawn from one sample of a study of vaccination and CD4 T cells after COVID-19. Their cognate antigens are unknown. TCRdb analysed the PCR reads with MiXCR anew, one entry per CDR3 protein. The sample yields some 16,000 distinct CDR3 sequences, over 45% seen once. The sequencing sample was made of CD4+ T cells from blood, cultured in vitro. Source of these receptors: a human donor who had recovered from COVID-19. CDR3s include the opening cysteine and the closing phenylalanine or tryptophan. The D gene is left open where the match is weak. Clone sizes are given selectively: once, few, many, or a class where the clone is expanded.

CDR3nt: TGTGCCAGCAGTTGGGAGGGGCCGAACACTGAAGCTTTCTTT
CDR3aa: CASSWEGPNTEAFF
d_gene: .
j_gene: TRBJ1-1
abundance: few
v_gene: TRBV12-3/TRBV12-4

CDR3nt: TGCGCCAGCAGTTGGGCTAGCGGGGCCACAGATACGCAGTATTTT
CDR3aa: CASSWASGATDTQYF
d_gene: TRBD2
j_gene: TRBJ2-3
abundance: .
v_gene: TRBV10-2

CDR3nt: TGTGCCAGCAGCCTAGCTGTCGGTGAAGCTTTCTTT
CDR3aa: CASSLAVGEAFF
d_gene: .
j_gene: TRBJ1-1
abundance: .
v_gene: TRBV7-8

CDR3nt: TGTGCCAGCAGCTTAGGGGGTGAAAGCGAGACCCAGTACTTC
CDR3aa: CASSLGGESETQYF
d_gene: .
j_gene: TRBJ2-5
abundance: .
v_gene: TRBV7-9

CDR3nt: TGCGCCAGCACGGGGGGCCAGGACAGGGGGCGAATAGCTTTCTTT
CDR3aa: CASTGGQDRGRIAFF
d_gene: TRBD1
j_gene: TRBJ1-1
abundance: few
v_gene: TRBV5-1

CDR3nt: TGCAGTGCTAGAGGGACCCGGGCCGGGGAGCTGTTTTTT
CDR3aa: CSARGTRAGELFF
d_gene: .
j_gene: TRBJ2-2
abundance: .
v_gene: TRBV20-1

CDR3nt: TGTGCCAGCAGTTTGAGGGACACTGAAGCTTTCTTT
CDR3aa: CASSLRDTEAFF
d_gene: .
j_gene: TRBJ1-1
abundance: few
v_gene: TRBV12-3/TRBV12-4

CDR3nt: TGTGCCAGCAGCTTAGGCGGGGGGGCGGATTTAAATGAGCAGTTCTTC
CDR3aa: CASSLGGGADLNEQFF
d_gene: TRBD2
j_gene: TRBJ2-1
abundance: .
v_gene: TRBV7-9

CDR3nt: TGTGCCAGCAGCGAAGGCGGGGCGGCCAAAAACATTCAGTACTTC
CDR3aa: CASSEGGAAKNIQYF
d_gene: .
j_gene: TRBJ2-4
abundance: .
v_gene: TRBV6-1

CDR3nt: TGTGCCAGCAGATCGACAGGTCTGAACACTGAAGCTTTCTTT
CDR3aa: CASRSTGLNTEAFF
d_gene: .
j_gene: TRBJ1-1
abundance: few
v_gene: TRBV12-3/TRBV12-4

CDR3nt: TGTGCCTGGAGTACCGGGGGCGGTGGCTACACCTTC
CDR3aa: CAWSTGGGGYTF
d_gene: .
j_gene: TRBJ1-2
abundance: .
v_gene: TRBV30

CDR3nt: TGTGCCAGCAGTGGGATAGGGACAGGGTCACAAGAGACCCAGTACTTC
CDR3aa: CASSGIGTGSQETQYF
d_gene: TRBD1
j_gene: TRBJ2-5
abundance: .
v_gene: TRBV2

CDR3nt: TGTGCCAGCAGCGTACAGGGGCACACTGAAGCTTTCTTT
CDR3aa: CASSVQGHTEAFF
d_gene: TRBD1
j_gene: TRBJ1-1
abundance: .
v_gene: TRBV2

CDR3nt: TGTGCCAGCAGTTTATGGCAGGGGGTAATGAACACTGAAGCTTTCTTT
CDR3aa: CASSLWQGVMNTEAFF
d_gene: TRBD1
j_gene: TRBJ1-1
abundance: few
v_gene: TRBV27

CDR3nt: TGTGCCAGTAAGGTACGAGGGACGAACACTGAAGCTTTCTTT
CDR3aa: CASKVRGTNTEAFF
d_gene: .
j_gene: TRBJ1-1
abundance: few
v_gene: TRBV19

CDR3nt: TGTGCCAGCAGTGTTAGGGGTGGGCTAACCTCCCTCTATGGCTACACCTTC
CDR3aa: CASSVRGGLTSLYGYTF
d_gene: .
j_gene: TRBJ1-2
abundance: .
v_gene: TRBV6-1

CDR3nt: TGTGCCAGCAGCTCCGCAGGGGCGGCAAACATTCAGTACTTC
CDR3aa: CASSSAGAANIQYF
d_gene: .
j_gene: TRBJ2-4
abundance: .
v_gene: TRBV7-9

CDR3nt: TGTGCCAGTAGACGGGAAGACACCCGGTATGGCTACACCTTC
CDR3aa: CASRREDTRYGYTF
d_gene: .
j_gene: TRBJ1-2
abundance: .
v_gene: TRBV19

CDR3nt: TGCAGTGCTAGAACAGGGGGTGATGGCTACACCTTC
CDR3aa: CSARTGGDGYTF
d_gene: TRBD1
j_gene: TRBJ1-2
abundance: few
v_gene: TRBV20-1

CDR3nt: TGCAGTGCATACCGGACAGGGTGGGGGGAGCAGTACTTC
CDR3aa: CSAYRTGWGEQYF
d_gene: TRBD1
j_gene: TRBJ2-7
abundance: .
v_gene: TRBV20-1

CDR3nt: TGTGCCAGCAGGGAGTCCGGGTATCGCAATCAGCCCCAGCATTTT
CDR3aa: CASRESGYRNQPQHF
d_gene: .
j_gene: TRBJ1-5
abundance: few
v_gene: TRBV28

CDR3nt: TGCGCCAGCAGTCAACCCCCCAGGGACCAGGACACCGGGGAGCTGTTTTTT
CDR3aa: CASSQPPRDQDTGELFF
d_gene: .
j_gene: TRBJ2-2
abundance: .
v_gene: TRBV23-1

CDR3nt: TGTGCCAGCAGTTACTCCGGCAGGGAGAAAGAGACCCAGTACTTC
CDR3aa: CASSYSGREKETQYF
d_gene: .
j_gene: TRBJ2-5
abundance: .
v_gene: TRBV6-2/TRBV6-3

CDR3nt: TGCAGTGCTACCGACAGGGGGCGATACGAGCAGTACTTC
CDR3aa: CSATDRGRYEQYF
d_gene: TRBD1
j_gene: TRBJ2-7
abundance: .
v_gene: TRBV20-1

CDR3nt: TGTGCCAGCAGCTCCTCAGTGGGGGGCCTTGGCAATGAGCAGTTCTTC
CDR3aa: CASSSSVGGLGNEQFF
d_gene: .
j_gene: TRBJ2-1
abundance: .
v_gene: TRBV7-3

CDR3nt: TGTGCCAGCAGCTTGTCAGGGGGCGAGGACTATGGCTACACCTTC
CDR3aa: CASSLSGGEDYGYTF
d_gene: TRBD1
j_gene: TRBJ1-2
abundance: .
v_gene: TRBV5-6

CDR3nt: TGTGCCAGCTCACCGCCTAGCGCCAGGGATACGCAGTATTTT
CDR3aa: CASSPPSARDTQYF
d_gene: .
j_gene: TRBJ2-3
abundance: few
v_gene: TRBV18

CDR3nt: TGCGCCAGCAGCGCCGGACAGGGGAAAACTGAGCAGTTCTTC
CDR3aa: CASSAGQGKTEQFF
d_gene: TRBD1
j_gene: TRBJ2-1
abundance: .
v_gene: TRBV5-1

CDR3nt: TGTGCTTCTCAACCTACAGGGGTTCGGCAGCCCCAGCATTTT
CDR3aa: CASQPTGVRQPQHF
d_gene: TRBD1
j_gene: TRBJ1-5
abundance: few
v_gene: TRBV12-3/TRBV12-4

CDR3nt: TGTGCCAGCAGTGTCGGGACTGACTATGGCTACACCTTC
CDR3aa: CASSVGTDYGYTF
d_gene: .
j_gene: TRBJ1-2
abundance: .
v_gene: TRBV6-1

CDR3nt: TGTGCCAGCAGTATCCGGAACACTGAAGCTTTCTTT
CDR3aa: CASSIRNTEAFF
d_gene: .
j_gene: TRBJ1-1
abundance: .
v_gene: TRBV11-1

CDR3nt: TGTGCCAGCAGTTACGAAGGCCAAGTGTGGGGCCTAACCCTTGATGAGCAGTTCTTC
CDR3aa: CASSYEGQVWGLTLDEQFF
d_gene: .
j_gene: TRBJ2-1
abundance: .
v_gene: TRBV6-2/TRBV6-3

CDR3nt: TGTGCCAGCAGTTTACGGGATAATTCACCCCTCCACTTT
CDR3aa: CASSLRDNSPLHF
d_gene: .
j_gene: TRBJ1-6
abundance: .
v_gene: TRBV12-3/TRBV12-4

CDR3nt: TGTGCCAGCAGCTCGCTGCGGGGGGAATACAATGAGCAGTTCTTC
CDR3aa: CASSSLRGEYNEQFF
d_gene: TRBD2
j_gene: TRBJ2-1
abundance: few
v_gene: TRBV7-2

CDR3nt: TGTGCCAGTAGTATTGGACCCCTGAACACTGAAGCTTTCTTT
CDR3aa: CASSIGPLNTEAFF
d_gene: .
j_gene: TRBJ1-1
abundance: .
v_gene: TRBV19

CDR3nt: TGCGCCAGCAGCCAAGATTCCGCAGGGTCAGATACGCAGTATTTT
CDR3aa: CASSQDSAGSDTQYF
d_gene: .
j_gene: TRBJ2-3
abundance: .
v_gene: TRBV4-1

CDR3nt: TGTGCCAGCAACAGGGGACCAGATACGCAGTATTTT
CDR3aa: CASNRGPDTQYF
d_gene: TRBD1
j_gene: TRBJ2-3
abundance: .
v_gene: TRBV7-9

CDR3nt: TGTGCCAGCCAAAATACAGGGGGCCTATACGAGCAGTACTTC
CDR3aa: CASQNTGGLYEQYF
d_gene: TRBD1
j_gene: TRBJ2-7
abundance: once
v_gene: TRBV6-1

CDR3nt: TGTGCCAGCAGCTTAGACGGTCAGGGGAGGCCTGAAGCTTTCTTT
CDR3aa: CASSLDGQGRPEAFF
d_gene: .
j_gene: TRBJ1-1
abundance: .
v_gene: TRBV7-2

CDR3nt: TGTGCTAGTGGGTCGACAGGGGGCCGCTACGAGCAGTACTTC
CDR3aa: CASGSTGGRYEQYF
d_gene: TRBD1
j_gene: TRBJ2-7
abundance: .
v_gene: TRBV12-5

CDR3nt: TGTGCCAGCAACCCCGGACTAGAAAGAGATACGCAGTATTTT
CDR3aa: CASNPGLERDTQYF
d_gene: TRBD2
j_gene: TRBJ2-3
abundance: .
v_gene: TRBV11-2

CDR3nt: TGTGCCAGCAGTCGGGTAGGAGACACCGGGGAGCTGTTTTTT
CDR3aa: CASSRVGDTGELFF
d_gene: .
j_gene: TRBJ2-2
abundance: .
v_gene: TRBV7-6

CDR3nt: TGCAGTGCTAGAGCTCGCCCGGGCCCTCAGTACTTC
CDR3aa: CSARARPGPQYF
d_gene: .
j_gene: TRBJ2-4
abundance: .
v_gene: TRBV20-1

CDR3nt: TGCAGTGCAAGCGGTACAGGGCTATATGGCTACACCTTC
CDR3aa: CSASGTGLYGYTF
d_gene: .
j_gene: TRBJ1-2
abundance: few
v_gene: TRBV20-1

CDR3nt: TGCGCCAGCAGCCAAGTCTCTGGGGCCAACGTCCTGACTTTC
CDR3aa: CASSQVSGANVLTF
d_gene: .
j_gene: TRBJ2-6
abundance: .
v_gene: TRBV4-3

CDR3nt: TGCGCCAGCAGCTTGTCAGGGGGGAACACTGAAGCTTTCTTT
CDR3aa: CASSLSGGNTEAFF
d_gene: TRBD1
j_gene: TRBJ1-1
abundance: .
v_gene: TRBV5-1

CDR3nt: TGCAGTGCGCAGTTAGGTAGCGGGGGGGTTAACGATACGCAGTATTTT
CDR3aa: CSAQLGSGGVNDTQYF
d_gene: TRBD2
j_gene: TRBJ2-3
abundance: .
v_gene: TRBV20-1

CDR3nt: TGTGCCAGCTCCGGACTCAAGGGGGCGAACACTGAAGCTTTCTTT
CDR3aa: CASSGLKGANTEAFF
d_gene: TRBD1
j_gene: TRBJ1-1
abundance: .
v_gene: TRBV18

CDR3nt: TGTGCCAGCAGCTTAGTTCCAGGCTACGAGCAGTACTTC
CDR3aa: CASSLVPGYEQYF
d_gene: .
j_gene: TRBJ2-7
abundance: .
v_gene: TRBV11-1

CDR3nt: TGTGCCAGCAGTTCAATTACAGGGGGCGCAGGGTACGAGCAGTACTTC
CDR3aa: CASSSITGGAGYEQYF
d_gene: TRBD1
j_gene: TRBJ2-7
abundance: large
v_gene: TRBV28

CDR3nt: TGCAGTGCCATTCCCTGGGGGTTAGCGGGGGCAGATACGCAGTATTTT
CDR3aa: CSAIPWGLAGADTQYF
d_gene: TRBD2
j_gene: TRBJ2-3
abundance: .
v_gene: TRBV20-1

CDR3nt: TGTGCCAGCAGCTTGGGGACAGGGGCTGGAAACACCATATATTTT
CDR3aa: CASSLGTGAGNTIYF
d_gene: TRBD1
j_gene: TRBJ1-3
abundance: .
v_gene: TRBV5-4

CDR3nt: TGTGCCAGCAGCAAGAGGAGAGGGGGCGGTGAGACCCAGTACTTC
CDR3aa: CASSKRRGGGETQYF
d_gene: TRBD1
j_gene: TRBJ2-5
abundance: .
v_gene: TRBV7-2

CDR3nt: TGTGCCAGTAGTATAGATCTGGGGGGCAGGGAGCTGTTTTTT
CDR3aa: CASSIDLGGRELFF
d_gene: .
j_gene: TRBJ2-2
abundance: .
v_gene: TRBV19

CDR3nt: TGTGCCAGTAGTTGGGACAGGGTTACTACGGGCTACACCTTC
CDR3aa: CASSWDRVTTGYTF
d_gene: TRBD1
j_gene: TRBJ1-2
abundance: few
v_gene: TRBV19

CDR3nt: TGTGCGGCGGGGAAACTGAACACTGAAGCTTTCTTT
CDR3aa: CAAGKLNTEAFF
d_gene: .
j_gene: TRBJ1-1
abundance: .
v_gene: TRBV6-1

CDR3nt: TGTGCCAGCAGCCTCTCATCACGGGGGATCACTGAAGCTTTCTTT
CDR3aa: CASSLSSRGITEAFF
d_gene: .
j_gene: TRBJ1-1
abundance: .
v_gene: TRBV5-5

CDR3nt: TGTGCCAGTAGCCCTCGGACCTGGGGGAGCTACACCTTC
CDR3aa: CASSPRTWGSYTF
d_gene: .
j_gene: TRBJ1-2
abundance: .
v_gene: TRBV6-2/TRBV6-3

CDR3nt: TGTGCCAGCAGTTTATCCCAGAAAGACGGGCGCGGAGCTTTCTTT
CDR3aa: CASSLSQKDGRGAFF
d_gene: .
j_gene: TRBJ1-1
abundance: .
v_gene: TRBV28